This is a list of T cell receptor beta chains from one sample in a study of CD8 T cells in ankylosing spondylitis. TCRdb called the 5' RACE reads again in MiXCR, with one record for every CDR3 protein. The sample lists around 440,000 distinct CDR3 sequences, roughly 18% occurring once. Input material: blood, either unsorted or a sorted T cell fraction (not recorded which). Every receptor here comes from a male donor with ankylosing spondylitis. Both conserved end residues are part of each CDR3. A D gene is named only where the DNA matches it firmly. Rows give clone size only sometimes, using once, few, many, or a class for an expanded clone.

clone size	J gene	D gene	V gene	CDR3 protein	CDR3 DNA
few	TRBJ2-3	TRBD2	TRBV20-1	CSARDLTSGYTDTQYF	TGCAGTGCTAGAGACCTTACTAGCGGATACACAGATACGCAGTATTTT
few	TRBJ2-7	TRBD1	TRBV5-5	CASSLLQGNKYEQYF	TGTGCCAGCAGCTTGCTACAGGGGAATAAGTACGAGCAGTACTTC
many	TRBJ2-3	TRBD2	TRBV9	CASSPRLAGRRADTQYF	TGTGCCAGCAGCCCCCGACTAGCGGGGAGAAGGGCAGATACGCAGTATTTT
-	TRBJ1-6	TRBD1	TRBV19	CASSIRGTDNSPLHF	TGTGCCAGTAGCATCAGAGGGACAGATAATTCACCCCTCCACTTT
few	TRBJ2-3	-	TRBV29-1	CSVGGTDTQYF	TGCAGCGTTGGGGGAACAGATACGCAGTATTTT
once	TRBJ1-5	-	TRBV6-1	CASSQLAWGGGNQPQHF	TGTGCCAGCAGCCAGTTAGCATGGGGAGGGGGCAATCAGCCCCAGCATTTT
-	TRBJ1-4	TRBD1	TRBV7-9	CASSLGGTVNEKLFF	TGTGCCAGCAGTCTGGGCGGGACAGTTAATGAAAAACTGTTTTTT
-	TRBJ2-1	TRBD2	TRBV20-1	CSALAGTRNEQFF	TGCAGTGCCCTAGCGGGAACGCGCAATGAGCAGTTCTTC
few	TRBJ2-7	TRBD1	TRBV20-1	CSASKTGVYEQYF	TGCAGTGCTTCTAAGACAGGGGTCTACGAGCAGTACTTC
-	TRBJ2-7	-	TRBV7-2	CASSLDGAGSYEQYF	TGTGCCAGCAGCTTAGACGGAGCAGGGTCCTACGAGCAGTACTTC
-	TRBJ2-7	TRBD1	TRBV3-1	CACSQGVSWTSRSYEQYF	TGTGCCTGCAGCCAGGGGGTCTCCTGGACAAGCCGCTCCTACGAGCAGTACTTC
-	TRBJ2-3	TRBD1	TRBV20-1	CSAAVRGPSTDTQYF	TGCAGTGCGGCGGTTAGGGGGCCTAGCACAGATACGCAGTATTTT
-	TRBJ2-7	-	TRBV20-1	CSARDFRTVTYEQYF	TGCAGTGCTAGAGACTTTCGGACAGTTACCTACGAGCAGTACTTC
few	TRBJ1-2	-	TRBV20-1	CSAREGANYGYTF	TGCAGTGCTAGAGAAGGGGCGAACTATGGCTACACCTTC
-	TRBJ2-3	TRBD1	TRBV7-6	CASSLVPGQGTQYF	TGTGCCAGCAGCTTAGTCCCCGGACAGGGCACGCAGTATTTT
-	TRBJ2-3	TRBD2	TRBV9	CASSPRTSGGDTQYF	TGTGCCAGCAGCCCCCGGACTAGTGGAGGTGATACGCAGTATTTT
-	TRBJ1-5	-	TRBV4-3	CASSTRGYSNQPQHF	TGCGCCAGCAGCACCCGGGGGTATAGCAATCAGCCCCAGCATTTT
-	TRBJ2-5	-	TRBV10-3	CAISERGGVVETQYF	TGTGCCATCAGTGAGCGAGGAGGGGTAGTAGAGACCCAGTACTTC
few	TRBJ1-5	-	TRBV6-6	CASSGGVWQPQHF	TGTGCCAGCTCGGGGGGCGTTTGGCAGCCCCAGCATTTT
many	TRBJ2-7	-	TRBV5-1	CASSPGDTGTYEQYF	TGCGCCAGCAGCCCCGGTGACACGGGAACCTACGAGCAGTACTTC
few	TRBJ2-3	TRBD2	TRBV20-1	CSARSASGRTDTQYF	TGCAGTGCAAGATCAGCTAGCGGGAGAACAGATACGCAGTATTTT
-	TRBJ1-4	TRBD1	TRBV12-3/TRBV12-4	CASRRTGGGEKLFF	TGTGCCAGCAGAAGGACAGGGGGGGGTGAAAAACTGTTTTTT
few	TRBJ1-3	TRBD1	TRBV2	CASSVTRTGVSGNTIYF	TGTGCCAGCAGTGTGACGCGGACAGGGGTATCTGGAAACACCATATATTTT
-	TRBJ2-7	-	TRBV19	CASSHQADPSSYEQYF	TGTGCCAGTAGTCATCAGGCGGATCCCTCCTCCTACGAGCAGTACTTC
-	TRBJ1-5	TRBD1	TRBV5-1	CASSLGQEDQPQHF	TGCGCCAGCAGCCTAGGACAGGAGGATCAGCCCCAGCATTTT
few	TRBJ1-4	TRBD1	TRBV7-2	CASSRAQGDKLFF	TGTGCCAGCAGCAGAGCACAGGGGGATAAACTGTTTTTT
many	TRBJ1-3	-	TRBV12-3/TRBV12-4	CASSRNTIYF	TGTGCCAGCTCTAGAAACACCATATATTTT
few	TRBJ1-5	-	TRBV4-3	CASVEYLSNQPQHF	TGCGCCAGCGTAGAGTACCTCTCCAATCAGCCCCAGCATTTT
-	TRBJ1-2	-	TRBV7-8	CASSLGYRGGWHGYTF	TGTGCCAGCAGTCTTGGGTATAGGGGCGGGTGGCATGGCTACACCTTC
few	TRBJ1-4	-	TRBV12-3/TRBV12-4	CASSFSRAPNEKLFF	TGTGCCAGCAGTTTTAGCAGAGCCCCTAATGAAAAACTGTTTTTT
few	TRBJ1-3	-	TRBV12-3/TRBV12-4	CASFDRSSGNTIYF	TGTGCCAGCTTCGACAGGAGCTCTGGAAACACCATATATTTT
many	TRBJ2-1	TRBD2	TRBV24-1	CATSDLRTSGYNEQFF	TGTGCCACCAGTGATTTAAGGACTAGCGGGTACAATGAGCAGTTCTTC
-	TRBJ2-3	-	TRBV3-1	CASSHGDTQYF	TGTGCCAGCAGCCATGGAGATACGCAGTATTTT
few	TRBJ1-2	-	TRBV20-1	CSASDYGYTF	TGCAGTGCTTCGGACTATGGCTACACCTTC
few	TRBJ1-2	TRBD1	TRBV7-9	CASSSRQGALYGYTF	TGTGCCAGCAGCTCAAGACAGGGGGCCCTCTATGGCTACACCTTC
-	TRBJ2-3	TRBD2	TRBV27	CASNAWVAGVADTQYF	TGTGCCAGCAACGCCTGGGTAGCGGGAGTCGCAGATACGCAGTATTTT
-	TRBJ2-3	TRBD1	TRBV5-1	CASSLEGAQGDTQYF	TGCGCCAGCAGCTTGGAGGGGGCCCAAGGCGATACGCAGTATTTT
few	TRBJ2-1	TRBD2	TRBV10-3	CAISESWTSSNEQFF	TGTGCCATCAGTGAGTCCTGGACTAGCAGTAATGAGCAGTTCTTC
-	TRBJ1-1	-	TRBV11-2	CASRLLQTGSAFF	TGTGCCAGCAGGCTTCTCCAGACAGGATCAGCTTTCTTT
few	TRBJ2-2	TRBD1	TRBV20-1	CSAKNRGRTGELFF	TGCAGTGCTAAGAACAGGGGGCGGACCGGGGAGCTGTTTTTT
many	TRBJ2-1	-	TRBV3-1	CASSPTANNEQFF	TGTGCCAGCAGCCCGACAGCTAACAATGAGCAGTTCTTC
-	TRBJ2-1	-	TRBV4-3	CASSQEARGYNEQFF	TGCGCCAGCAGCCAAGAGGCCAGGGGCTACAATGAGCAGTTCTTC
-	TRBJ1-2	TRBD1	TRBV12-3/TRBV12-4	CASRRPGQSYGYTF	TGTGCCAGCAGGCGTCCGGGACAGAGTTATGGCTACACCTTC
-	TRBJ2-3	TRBD2	TRBV10-3	CAIGEAGVNTDTQYF	TGTGCCATCGGAGAAGCGGGAGTTAACACAGATACGCAGTATTTT
few	TRBJ2-1	-	TRBV20-1	CSAPRLGGGNVNEQFF	TGCAGTGCTCCCAGGCTAGGTGGCGGGAACGTCAATGAGCAGTTCTTC
-	TRBJ2-3	-	TRBV5-1	CASSLVSRQDTQYF	TGCGCCAGCAGCTTGGTATCGCGTCAAGATACGCAGTATTTT
many	TRBJ2-4	-	TRBV5-1	CASSFGGNIQYF	TGCGCCAGCAGCTTCGGCGGGAACATTCAGTACTTC
few	TRBJ2-7	TRBD2	TRBV12-3/TRBV12-4	CASALAGRDEQYF	TGTGCCAGCGCGCTAGCGGGAAGGGACGAGCAGTACTTC
-	TRBJ2-1	-	TRBV20-1	CSARNPYNEQFF	TGCAGTGCTAGAAACCCCTACAATGAGCAGTTCTTC
many	TRBJ2-7	TRBD2	TRBV20-1	CSARDWGSGTEQYF	TGCAGTGCTAGAGATTGGGGTAGCGGGACCGAGCAGTACTTC
many	TRBJ2-3	TRBD2	TRBV12-3/TRBV12-4	CASSYISGSTDTQYF	TGTGCCAGCAGTTATATTAGCGGGAGCACAGATACGCAGTATTTT
-	TRBJ2-1	TRBD2	TRBV12-3/TRBV12-4	CASSLYAQRERNEQFF	TGTGCCAGCAGCCTTTACGCCCAGCGGGAGAGAAATGAGCAGTTCTTC
-	TRBJ1-3	-	TRBV27	CASSTTHKLPGNTIYF	TGTGCCAGCAGTACGACACATAAACTTCCTGGAAACACCATATATTTT
-	TRBJ2-1	TRBD2	TRBV11-1	CASSARTSGRPSSYNEQFF	TGTGCCAGCAGCGCCCGGACTAGCGGGAGACCGAGCTCCTACAATGAGCAGTTCTTC
many	TRBJ1-6	-	TRBV20-1	CSARRQGGSPLHF	TGCAGTGCCCGGAGGCAGGGCGGTTCACCCCTCCACTTT
-	TRBJ2-7	TRBD2	TRBV3-1	CASSILAGVYYEQYF	TGTGCCAGCAGTATCCTAGCGGGAGTGTACTACGAGCAGTACTTC
-	TRBJ1-4	-	TRBV7-9	CASSPRTATNEKLFF	TGTGCCAGCAGCCCTCGGACAGCAACTAATGAAAAACTGTTTTTT
once	TRBJ2-7	-	TRBV5-1	CASSPDSGGYEQYF	TGCGCCAGCAGCCCCGACTCCGGAGGCTACGAGCAGTACTTC
many	TRBJ2-2	TRBD1	TRBV5-1	CASRWTGDAGELFF	TGCGCCAGCAGGTGGACAGGGGACGCCGGGGAGCTGTTTTTT
few	TRBJ2-5	-	TRBV4-2	CASSQDRAETQYF	TGTGCCAGCAGCCAAGACCGGGCAGAGACCCAGTACTTC